The 8 T cell receptor beta chains given below trace back to one sample, sequenced in a study of cytomegalovirus exposure and HLA in healthy donors. PCR involved 60 Vbeta and 13 Jbeta primers. Clones were sequenced by immunoSEQ multiplex PCR, and TCRdb holds only the in-frame ones, with some missing. The repertoire has about 150,000 clones, around 74% of them found once; the top ten carry over 1.2%. What was sequenced was PBMCs. The receptors were sampled from a man aged 18 to 35 in good health and CMV-seronegative.

CDR3 nucleotide sequence: TGTGCCAGCAGCCAAAGACTACCCACAGATACGCAGTATTTT. Translating gives CASSQRLPTDTQYF. This chain joins TRBV14 and TRBJ2-3, with D perhaps matching TRBD2 (5 bases). The CDR3 loop spans 14 amino acids. Germline CDR1 is SGHDN and CDR2 is FVKESK. V lost 2 bases, J lost 2 bases, and 8 bases lay in between. Variable domain in full (rest from reference TRBV14 and TRBJ2-3): EAGVTQFPSHSVIEKGQTVTLRCDPISGHDNLYWYRRVMGKEIKFLLHFVKESKQDESGMPNNRFLAERTGGTYSTLKVQPAELEDSGVYFCASSQRLPTDTQYFGPGTRLTVL.

This chain links TRBV29-1 with TRBJ2-1; D is possibly TRBD2 (6 bases). The germline V gene encodes CDR1 SQVTM and CDR2 ANQGSEA. V lost 0 bases, J lost 8 bases, and 14 bases lay in between. The CDR3 consists of 14 residues. DNA for the CDR3: TGCAGCGTTGAAGATGGGCTAGCGAGGGATGAGCAGTTCTTC. Translated: CSVEDGLARDEQFF.

In regard to this clone: This specimen includes other DNA sequences encoding the same CDR3. V and J are TRBV28 and TRBJ1-3; D unresolved. Per the germline V gene, CDR1 is MDHEN and CDR2 is SYDVKM. V dropped 6 bases and J dropped 2 bases, with 11 bases sitting between them. The CDR3 runs to 14 residues. In nucleotides, the CDR3 is TGTGCCAGCAGCCGTCGGAGGGCTGGAAACACCATATATTTT. This gives the protein CASSRRRAGNTIYF.

The gene calls are TRBV4-3 and TRBJ2-1; 12 nucleotides match TRBD2. Germline-derived CDR1 and CDR2 are LGHNA and YSLEER. The J segment lost 12 bases and the V segment lost 3 bases, leaving 15 bases of the junction unmatched. The length of the CDR3 is 17 residues. The CDR3 DNA sequence: TGCGCCAGCAGCCACGCTAGCGGGAGGGCCACCCGGGGGGTGCAGTTCTTC. It yields the protein CASSHASGRATRGVQFF.

The table lists this clone with a few counts. The chain recombines TRBV7-2 with TRBJ1-2, with a weak D call TRBD1 (6 bases). Trimming removed 5 bases from V and 8 bases from J, with 15 bases in between. This CDR3 comprises 13 residues. Germline assignment: CDR1 SGHTA and CDR2 FQGNSA. The CDR3 nucleotides are TGTGCCAGCAGCACAGGGATGGAAGAAGGCTACACCTTC. This translates into CASSTGMEEGYTF.

J is TRBJ2-2 and V is TRBV6-1, with 9 bases identical to TRBD2. Looked up from germline, CDR1 is MNHNS and CDR2 is SASEGT. The V gene end was trimmed by 5 bases and the J gene end by 4 bases; junction bases not matched to a gene: 5. CDR3 length equals 15 residues. The CDR3 region is CASSLAGFSTGELFF. The CDR3 DNA sequence: TGTGCCAGCAGTCTAGCGGGATTCTCCACCGGGGAGCTGTTTTTT.

The chain couples TRBV6-6 to TRBJ2-1; 9 bases are shared with TRBD2. The CDR3 contains 14 residues. Germline CDR1 MNHNY, CDR2 SVGAGI (reference sequence). V dropped 7 bases and J dropped 5; count of bases not matched to a gene: 6. In DNA, the CDR3 is TGTGCCAGCACACCAGCGGGAGGAGACAATGAGCAGTTCTTC. Its translation: CASTPAGGDNEQFF.

The chain has TRBV7-7 and TRBJ1-4; 7 nucleotides align to TRBD1. Germline trimming cut 8 bases from V and 3 bases from J; bases unmatched to any gene: 6. Per the germline V gene, CDR1 is SSHAT and CDR2 is FNYEAQ (reference sequence). This CDR3 spans 14 amino acids. The CDR3 sequence: CASGPGTANEKLFF. The CDR3, as DNA: TGTGCCAGCGGACCCGGGACAGCTAATGAAAAACTGTTTTTT.